This entry features one T cell receptor (beta chain) sequence. This clone was found a few times. This clone's antigen is unknown. There are no base qualities to consult, and no much larger clone falls within one base. The sample belongs to a study of blood T cell repertoires in COVID-19 (dated by TCRdb to the early 2020s). Describing the broader study: Samples covering the acute and convalescent phases of COVID-19 were provided by collaborators in the United States, Italy and Spain. The material from the prospective study consisted of cDNA or gDNA derived from T cells, B-cell-depleted T cells, or PBMCs. Subjects who had been exposed to COVID-19, were actively infected with it, or had recovered from it provided the deeply sampled blood TCRbeta repertoires that made up the dataset. The repertoires were released in a freely available public database meant as a resource for research on the immune response to SARS-CoV-2. Samples were obtained from the ongoing ImmuneRACE study (first 160 participants) and from some 1,300 subjects provided by 6 global collaborators. Sample metadata almost always included a de-identified subject ID, COVID-19 status, age in years and sex. Where available, HLA class I and class II types were obtained from metadata supplied by the sample provider rather than from assay-based typing. Study-wide conclusions, independent of this receptor: Clinical and demographic metadata were provided uncurated, with the amount varying by source and participant.

TCRbeta CDR3 regions were amplified from genomic DNA using the immunoSEQ Assay, a bias-controlled multiplex PCR. The study's processing was this. The number of nucleated cells in each sample was estimated from the amplification of reference gene primers within the assay. To quantify the absolute abundance of each unique TCRbeta CDR3 rearrangement, sequence reads were collapsed and filtered. For each sample, productive Simpson clonality was calculated as the square root of Simpson's diversity index across productive rearrangements. In its TCRdb copy, this immuneACCESS table keeps in-frame sequences only and misses some clones. Where compared with another copy, unresolved V genes explain less than half of these, and the others have no known cause. That table furnishes V, J and clone size, whereas the DNA furnished D and trimming. The sample table contains 220,000 or so clones; only one count was recorded for nearly 90% of them. The ten largest clones represent around 15% of the sample.

The germline V gene yields SGDLS for CDR1 and YYNGEE for CDR2. V was cut back by 7 bases and J by 4 bases, leaving a gap of 11 bases between them. The CDR3, cysteine through phenylalanine, is 13 amino acids long. Only the CDR3 part of the read is kept: 39 bases, read in frame from the first base. Participants in the prospective study were enrolled through a virtual design, were aged roughly 18 to 100 years, and lived in 24 United States geographic areas. In the prospective study, participants were assigned to cohorts based on the clinical history participants reported in a screening survey and a study questionnaire. Exposed participants had been in contact, within 2 weeks of entering the study, with a person who had a PCR-confirmed or clinician-diagnosed case of COVID-19. Mobile phlebotomists in the prospective study collected whole blood, serum and a nasopharyngeal or oropharyngeal swab from every participant. Participants in the prospective study had the option to provide additional blood draws and questionnaires over a roughly 2-month period. Prospective study blood samples were shipped either frozen or at room temperature before DNA extraction.

The receptor comes from a man aged 25 to 45 who had been exposed to COVID-19. The rearranged segments are TRBV9 and TRBJ2-2, with the D gene too uncertain to name. Material: PBMCs or T cells enriched from blood (not recorded which). The DNA is TGTGCCAGCTCCCCAACGGTCACCGGGGAGCTGTTTTTT. This is translated as CASSPTVTGELFF.